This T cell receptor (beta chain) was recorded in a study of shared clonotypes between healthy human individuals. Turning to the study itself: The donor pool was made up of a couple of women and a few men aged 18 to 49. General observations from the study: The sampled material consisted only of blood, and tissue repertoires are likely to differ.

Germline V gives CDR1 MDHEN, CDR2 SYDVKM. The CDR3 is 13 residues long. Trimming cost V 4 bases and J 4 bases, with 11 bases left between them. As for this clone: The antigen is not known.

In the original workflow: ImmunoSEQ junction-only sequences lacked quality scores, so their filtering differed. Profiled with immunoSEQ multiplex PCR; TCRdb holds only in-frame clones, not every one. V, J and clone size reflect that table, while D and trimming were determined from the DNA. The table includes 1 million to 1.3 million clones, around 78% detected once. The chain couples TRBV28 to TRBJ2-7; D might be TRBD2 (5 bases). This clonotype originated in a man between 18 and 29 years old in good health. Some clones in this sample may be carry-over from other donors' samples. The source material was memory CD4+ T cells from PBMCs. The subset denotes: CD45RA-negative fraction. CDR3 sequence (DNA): TGTGCCAGCAGTTCACGGGGAGCTTACGAGCAGTACTTC. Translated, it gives CASSSRGAYEQYF.